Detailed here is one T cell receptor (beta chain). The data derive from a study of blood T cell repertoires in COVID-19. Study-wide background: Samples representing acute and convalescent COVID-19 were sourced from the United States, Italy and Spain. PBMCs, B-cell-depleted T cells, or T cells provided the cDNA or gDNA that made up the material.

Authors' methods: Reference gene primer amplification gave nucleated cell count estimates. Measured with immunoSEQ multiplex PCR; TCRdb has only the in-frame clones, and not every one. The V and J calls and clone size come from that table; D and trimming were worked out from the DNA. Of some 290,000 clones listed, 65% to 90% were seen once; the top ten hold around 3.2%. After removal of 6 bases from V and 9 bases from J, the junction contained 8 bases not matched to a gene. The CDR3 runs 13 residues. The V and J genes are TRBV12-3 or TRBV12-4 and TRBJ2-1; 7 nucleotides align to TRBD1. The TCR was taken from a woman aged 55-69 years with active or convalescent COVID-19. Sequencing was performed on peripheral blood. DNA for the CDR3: TGTGCCAGCAGCCTACTGACAGGGACTGAGCAGTTCTTC. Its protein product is CASSLLTGTEQFF.